The rows below give T cell receptor beta chains drawn from one sample of a study of blood T cell repertoires in COVID-19. Method: immunoSEQ multiplex PCR; TCRdb's copy keeps in-frame clones and lacks some. Among fewer than 250,000 clones, around 83% were seen once, and the ten largest hold approximately 2.9%. Specimen: peripheral blood. These receptor sequences come from a man aged 45-65 years with active or convalescent COVID-19. Each CDR3 is given without its conserved first and last residue.

j_gene | len | v_gene | CDR3aa
TRBJ2-1 | 9 | TRBV12-3/TRBV12-4 | ASSGGDEQF
TRBJ2-2 | 13 | TRBV10-3 | AIRISGSLSGELF
TRBJ1-5 | 14 | TRBV5-5 | ASSTAGTGHNQPQH
TRBJ2-3 | 13 | TRBV6-5 | ASMRTSGDTDTQY
TRBJ1-6 | 16 | TRBV9 | ASSAFQDSLLYNSPLH
TRBJ1-3 | 14 | TRBV5-1 | ASSLEGQGARNTIY
TRBJ2-2 | 13 | TRBV19 | ASTGTGPDTGELF
TRBJ2-7 | 11 | TRBV5-1 | ASSPDRSYEQY
TRBJ2-7 | 12 | TRBV30 | AWSSSGSRNEQY
TRBJ1-2 | 12 | TRBV27 | ASSPEGFGYGYT
TRBJ2-5 | 11 | TRBV18 | ASSLGQQETQY
TRBJ1-1 | 16 | TRBV5-6 | ASSLAGVYATLNTEAF
TRBJ2-3 | 13 | TRBV5-4 | ASSGRDRPTDTQY